Listed below are T cell receptor beta chains from one sample, sequenced in a study of control samples from healthy donors and cancer patients. Clones were sequenced by immunoSEQ multiplex PCR, and TCRdb holds only the in-frame ones, with some missing. The table shows about 180,000 clones, with 91% occurring only once. The sample consisted of blood. The receptors derive from a woman in her 40s in good health. CDR3s include the opening cysteine and the closing phenylalanine or tryptophan. Each record gives: J gene, V gene, D gene, clone size, CDR3 DNA, CDR3 protein. The D gene is left open where the match is weak. Clone size is shown for a subset of rows, as once, few, many or a class of expanded clone.

>TRBJ2-3|TRBV10-3|TRBD1|.
TGTGCCATCAGTGAGCCGACAGGGGTCACAGATACGCAGTATTTT
CAISEPTGVTDTQYF
>TRBJ2-7|TRBV5-1|TRBD1|.
TGCGCCAGCAGCTCTGGGACAGGGGGCATGGAGCAGTACTTC
CASSSGTGGMEQYF
>TRBJ1-1|TRBV7-3|TRBD1|.
TGTGCCAGCAGGGCCGGGACAGCGAACACTGAAGCTTTCTTT
CASRAGTANTEAFF
>TRBJ1-5|TRBV6-6|.|once
TGTGCCAGCGGGGGAGAGGGGAATCAGCCCCAGCATTTT
CASGGEGNQPQHF
>TRBJ2-2|TRBV4-2|TRBD2|.
TGTGCCAGCAGCCAAGACAGCGGGGGGGTAGGGGAGCTGTTTTTT
CASSQDSGGVGELFF
>TRBJ1-1|TRBV10-3|.|.
TGTGCCATCGGGTCGGGCACTGAAGCTTTCTTT
CAIGSGTEAFF
>TRBJ2-5|TRBV12-3/TRBV12-4|.|.
TGTGCCAGCAGTTCTGGGTACCAAGAGACCCAGTACTTC
CASSSGYQETQYF
>TRBJ1-2|TRBV18|TRBD1|.
TGTGCCAGCTCACCGAGGACAGGGGAAAACTATGGCTACACCTTC
CASSPRTGENYGYTF
>TRBJ2-7|TRBV28|.|.
TGTGCCACCCTTAGTCGGGTTTACGAGCAGTACTTC
CATLSRVYEQYF
>TRBJ1-6|TRBV7-2|.|.
TGTGCCAGCAGCTTAGGGGGGAGCTCCTATAATTCACCCCTCCACTTT
CASSLGGSSYNSPLHF
>TRBJ2-3|TRBV2|.|once
TGTGCCAGCGCCCGGGGTGCAGGGATGGGAACAGATACGCAGTATTTT
CASARGAGMGTDTQYF
>TRBJ2-1|TRBV3-1/TRBV3-2|.|.
TGTGCCAGCAGCCAAGGCAGGGGGGGGGAGCAGTTCTTC
CASSQGRGGEQFF
>TRBJ1-4|TRBV7-9|.|once
TGTGCCAGCAGCTTAGGTCGGAGGGCTAATGAAAAACTGTTTTTT
CASSLGRRANEKLFF
>TRBJ2-5|TRBV9|TRBD2|once
TGTGCCAGCAGCGCCGATAGCGGGGGGGCGGGAGAGACCCAGTACTTC
CASSADSGGAGETQYF
>TRBJ2-7|TRBV11-2|.|.
TGTGCCAGCAGCCCAGGTGACAGAGTAATACCTGAGCAGTACTTC
CASSPGDRVIPEQYF
>TRBJ2-2|TRBV5-1|.|.
TGCGCCAGCAGCTTGGTAGGGCAGGGGACCGGGGAGCTGTTTTTT
CASSLVGQGTGELFF
>TRBJ1-3|TRBV3-1/TRBV3-2|.|.
TGTGCCAGCAGCCAACGCGGGGGAACGGCCACCATATATTTT
CASSQRGGTATIYF
>TRBJ2-5|TRBV11-3|.|.
TGTGCCAGCAGCTATCAGGAGTGGGAGACCCAGTACTTC
CASSYQEWETQYF
>TRBJ1-2|TRBV28|TRBD1|.
TGTGCCAGCAGTTTAGGGGACAGGGGGGGCTACACCTTC
CASSLGDRGGYTF
>TRBJ2-2|TRBV4-1|.|.
TGCGCCAGCAGCCAACCGCGGGACGGAATGAACGAGTGGACCGGGGAGCTGTTTTTT
CASSQPRDGMNEWTGELFF
>TRBJ2-7|TRBV6-5|TRBD1|few
TGTGCCAGCAGGGGGACAGGCATAATGTACGAGCAGTACTTC
CASRGTGIMYEQYF
>TRBJ1-2|TRBV2|.|.
TGTGCCAGCACCAAGCGGGCCTCGGAGCACGCTCCCGGCTTC
CASTKRASEHAPGF
>TRBJ1-2|TRBV6-5|.|once
TGTGCCAGCAGTTACTCAGACAGTTGGTATGGCTACACCTTC
CASSYSDSWYGYTF
>TRBJ1-3|TRBV19|TRBD1|.
TGTGCCAGTAGTCTCCTAACAGGGGGCTCTGGAAACACCATATATTTT
CASSLLTGGSGNTIYF
>TRBJ1-1|TRBV5-5|.|.
TGTGCCAGCAGCCCGGGGGCGAACACTGAAGCTTTCTTT
CASSPGANTEAFF
>TRBJ2-6|TRBV19|.|once
TGTGCCAGTAAACAAGGTTCTGGGGCCAACGTCCTGACTTTC
CASKQGSGANVLTF
>TRBJ1-3|TRBV3-1/TRBV3-2|.|.
TGTGCCAGCAGCCAGGGCAGGAGCTCTGGAAACACCATATATTTT
CASSQGRSSGNTIYF
>TRBJ2-2|TRBV5-1|.|.
TGCGCCAGCAGCGCGAAGGTAGACACCGGGGAGCTGTTTTTT
CASSAKVDTGELFF
>TRBJ1-2|TRBV10-3|TRBD1|.
TGTGCCATCAGTGAGTCTCCGGGACAGGTGGGCCATCATGGCTACACCTTC
CAISESPGQVGHHGYTF
>TRBJ1-1|TRBV11-1|.|once
TGTGCCAGCAGCTTATCTCCCACTGAAGCTTTCTTT
CASSLSPTEAFF
>TRBJ1-2|TRBV28|TRBD1|.
TGTGCCAGCAGTGCCGTGGGACAGCCTAGGGGCTACACCTTC
CASSAVGQPRGYTF
>TRBJ1-2|TRBV7-9|.|.
TGTGCCAGCAGCCCCACAGGGACCTATGGCTACACCTTC
CASSPTGTYGYTF
>TRBJ1-5|TRBV6-1|.|once
TGTGCCAGCAGTGGGAGAGCTACGTCGAGCAATCAGCCCCAGCATTTT
CASSGRATSSNQPQHF
>TRBJ1-2|TRBV3-1/TRBV3-2|.|.
TGTGCCAGCAGCCAAGATACGGGGGCGGGTGGCTACACCTTC
CASSQDTGAGGYTF
>TRBJ2-2|TRBV23-1|.|.
TGCGCCAGCGCAACTACCGGGACAAAGAACACCGGGGAGCTGTTTTTT
CASATTGTKNTGELFF
>TRBJ2-1|TRBV5-6|TRBD2|.
TGTGCCAGCACCTCGGCTAGCGGGGGTAGGTATGAGCAGTTCTTC
CASTSASGGRYEQFF
>TRBJ1-1|TRBV19|.|.
TGTGCCAGTATGGGGGGGGCCCCCCATTACACTGAAGCTTTCTTT
CASMGGAPHYTEAFF
>TRBJ2-3|TRBV18|TRBD1|.
TGTGCCAGCTCATGGACAGGGAGGAAGGATACGCAGTATTTT
CASSWTGRKDTQYF
>TRBJ1-2|TRBV5-5|.|few
TGTGCCAGCAGCTTGGGTGGATCGGGTAACTATGGCTACACCTTC
CASSLGGSGNYGYTF
>TRBJ1-1|TRBV29-1|.|.
TGCAGCGTTGAGGGGGGAATGGTTCCGGACACTGAGGCTTTCTTT
CSVEGGMVPDTEAFF
>TRBJ1-3|TRBV10-3|.|.
TGTGCCATCAGTGAGTTAGAGGCTGGAAACACCATATATTTT
CAISELEAGNTIYF
>TRBJ2-3|TRBV18|.|once
TGTGCCAGCTCACTCGGACAGAACACAGATACGCAGTATTTT
CASSLGQNTDTQYF
>TRBJ2-1|TRBV11-2|TRBD1|.
TGTGCCAGCAGCTTAGGGGACAGCTACTTCTACAATGAGCAGTTCTTC
CASSLGDSYFYNEQFF
>TRBJ2-2|TRBV7-3|TRBD2|.
TGTGCCGGCAGCCGTACTAGCGCCGGGGAGCTGTTTTTT
CAGSRTSAGELFF
>TRBJ2-7|TRBV27|TRBD1|.
TGTGCCAGCAGTTTAGGACAGGGTGTTTCCTACGAGCAGTACTTC
CASSLGQGVSYEQYF
>TRBJ2-2|TRBV6-4|TRBD1|.
TGTGCCAGCAGTGGACAGGGCCACACCGGGGAGCTGTTTTTT
CASSGQGHTGELFF
>TRBJ1-5|TRBV7-8|.|.
TGTGCCAGCAGCTTAGATAACCTTAGCAATCAGCCCCAGCATTTT
CASSLDNLSNQPQHF